Presented here are 6 T cell receptor delta chains from one specimen sequenced in a study of gamma-delta T cells after stem cell transplantation (dated by TCRdb to about 2016). Library preparation was by RT-PCR. The reads were generated on an Illumina MiSeq. With CATT, TCRdb called clones again from the public reads; duplicate DNA rows were later joined. Recorded for this sample are approximately 3,000 delta-chain clones; about 3.1% of them occurred a single time. The top ten constitute more than 25% of the sample. Sequencing used gamma-delta T cells. These receptor sequences come from a human donor. It is not recorded whose cells these are; they may come from a transplant donor.

This clone is large by share. The sample has other DNA sequences that encode this CDR3 too. The CDR3, as DNA: TGTGCCTGTGACCCCTGGGGGATAAGCACCGATAAACTCATCTTT. Residues: CACDPWGISTDKLIF. V is TRDV2 and J is TRDJ1; 10 nucleotides match TRDD3. CDR1 and CDR2 (germline): GEAIGNYY, EKD. Germline trimming cut 3 bases from V and 1 base from J; bases unmatched to any gene: 4. CDR3 size: 15 residues.

This clone was counted a few times. The mismatch at residue 8 between this DNA's translation and the TCRdb protein of a much larger clone likely reflects a read error; the protein shown is translated from the DNA. The chain uses TRDV2 and TRDJ1; weak D call: TRDD3 (5 bases). V was cut by 4 bases and J by 3 bases, with 17 bases left in between. CDR1 GEAIGNYY and CDR2 EKD come from the germline V gene. The CDR3 runs 15 residues. The CDR3, as DNA: TGTGCCTGTGAGGGATTGGGGAATATCTCCGATAAACTCATCTTT. Its translation is CACEGLGNISDKLIF.

This clone was detected a few times. It differs at one base from a far larger clone, so likely a read error. Other DNA sequences in the same sample also yield this CDR3. The chain links TRDV2 to TRDJ1, with TRDD3 identical over 7 bases. Germline V CDR1 and CDR2: GEAIGNYY, EKD. The CDR3 totals 15 residues. V gave up 0 bases and J gave up 5 bases; unmatched junction bases: 8. The CDR3 coding sequence is TGTGCCTGTGACACCGTGGGTGGATACGGTGATAAACTCATCTTT. Residues: CACDTVGGYGDKLIF.

This clone was seen only a few times. It differs at one base from a far larger clone, so likely a read error. Other nucleotide sequences in the sample specify the same CDR3. The rearrangement joins TRDV2 to TRDJ1, with 11 bases fitting TRDD3. The CDR3 is 18 amino acids. The germline V gene has CDR1 GEAIGNYY and CDR2 EKD. CDR3 sequence reads: CACDTVVGDTRGSDKLIF. CDR3 bases: TGCGCCTGTGACACCGTCGTGGGGGATACGAGGGGGTCCGATAAACTCATCTTT.

This clone showed up just a few times. This chain links TRDV2 with TRDJ3; the match to TRDD3 covers 7 bases. J was trimmed by 0 bases and V by 0 bases; bases with no gene match: 7. CDR1 is GEAIGNYY, CDR2 EKD, per germline. The CDR3 length is 19 residues. In DNA, the CDR3 is TGTGCCTGTGACACCGGGGGATCCGTCATCTCCTGGGACACCCGACAGATGTTTTTC. Protein product: CACDTGGSVISWDTRQMFF.

By share, this clone counts as medium-sized (0.01 to 0.1%). It is likely a read error: a sequence one base away is far more abundant. The V gene is TRDV2, the J gene TRDJ1; 12 bases fit TRDD3. The CDR3 is 14 residues long. V shed 4 bases, J shed 6 bases, and the junction held 5 bases outside the gene matches. Germline V gives CDR1 GEAIGNYY, CDR2 EKD. This chain's CDR3 is CACDALGDTYKLIF. Here the CDR3 DNA reads TGTGCCTGTGATGCACTGGGGGATACCTATAAACTCATCTTT.